One and the same sample provided the 2 T cell receptor beta chains below, sequenced in a study of OX40 agonist ivuxolimab in advanced cancers. Clones were read by immunoSEQ multiplex PCR, and TCRdb kept only the in-frame ones, dropping some. The table includes roughly 70,000 clones, approximately 86% detected once. The specimen was CD4+ or CD8+ T cells sorted from blood, collected in a trial of the OX40 agonist ivuxolimab. These receptors originate from an adult with an advanced solid tumor such as melanoma, head and neck, liver or kidney cancer.

The chain uses TRBV9 and TRBJ2-3; 7 nucleotides align to TRBD1. The CDR3 covers 15 residues. V lost 3 bases and J lost 4; bases outside the gene matches: 8. Germline CDR1 SGDLS, CDR2 YYNGEE. The chain's CDR3 is CASSEGGVAADTQYF. DNA for the CDR3: TGTGCCAGCAGCGAAGGGGGCGTGGCGGCAGATACGCAGTATTTT.

The chain couples TRBV19 to TRBJ2-2, with D perhaps being TRBD1 or TRBD2 (5 bases each). Trimming stripped 10 bases from V and 5 bases from J, with 17 bases between. The V gene's germline CDR1 is LNHDA and CDR2 SQIVND (reference sequence). CDR3 length: 14 amino acids. CDR3 nucleotide sequence: TGTGCCACGGGACCGTTCCCTATTACCGGGGAGCTGTTTTTT. Translating gives CATGPFPITGELFF.